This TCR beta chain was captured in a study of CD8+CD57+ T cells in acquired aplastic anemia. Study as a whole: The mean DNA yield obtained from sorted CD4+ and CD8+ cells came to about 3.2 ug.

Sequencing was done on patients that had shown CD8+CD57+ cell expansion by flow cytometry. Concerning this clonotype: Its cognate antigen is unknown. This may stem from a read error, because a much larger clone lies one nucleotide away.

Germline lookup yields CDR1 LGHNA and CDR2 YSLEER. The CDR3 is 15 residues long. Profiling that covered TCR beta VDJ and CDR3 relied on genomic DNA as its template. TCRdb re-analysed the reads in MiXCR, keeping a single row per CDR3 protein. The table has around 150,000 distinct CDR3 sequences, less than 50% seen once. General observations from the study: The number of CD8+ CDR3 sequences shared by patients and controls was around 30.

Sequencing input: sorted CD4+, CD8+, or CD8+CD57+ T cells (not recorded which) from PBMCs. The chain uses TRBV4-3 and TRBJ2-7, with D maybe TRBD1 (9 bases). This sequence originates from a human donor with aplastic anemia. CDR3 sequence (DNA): TGCGCCAGCTCTCCGGGGGGGACAGGGCCCTACGAGCGGTACTTC. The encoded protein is CASSPGGTGPYERYF.